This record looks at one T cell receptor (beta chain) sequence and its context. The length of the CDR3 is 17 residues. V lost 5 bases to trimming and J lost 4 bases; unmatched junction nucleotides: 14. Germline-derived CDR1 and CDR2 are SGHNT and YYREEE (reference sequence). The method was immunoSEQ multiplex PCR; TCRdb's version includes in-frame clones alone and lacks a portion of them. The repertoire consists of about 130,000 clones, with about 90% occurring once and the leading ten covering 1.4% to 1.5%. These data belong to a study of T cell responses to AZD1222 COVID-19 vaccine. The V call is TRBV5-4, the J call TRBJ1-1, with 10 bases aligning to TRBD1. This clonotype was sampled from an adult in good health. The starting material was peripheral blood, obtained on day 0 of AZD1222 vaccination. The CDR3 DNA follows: TGTGCCAGCAGGAATAACCGGGACAGGGGACGGGGCACTGAAGCTTTCTTT. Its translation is CASRNNRDRGRGTEAFF.